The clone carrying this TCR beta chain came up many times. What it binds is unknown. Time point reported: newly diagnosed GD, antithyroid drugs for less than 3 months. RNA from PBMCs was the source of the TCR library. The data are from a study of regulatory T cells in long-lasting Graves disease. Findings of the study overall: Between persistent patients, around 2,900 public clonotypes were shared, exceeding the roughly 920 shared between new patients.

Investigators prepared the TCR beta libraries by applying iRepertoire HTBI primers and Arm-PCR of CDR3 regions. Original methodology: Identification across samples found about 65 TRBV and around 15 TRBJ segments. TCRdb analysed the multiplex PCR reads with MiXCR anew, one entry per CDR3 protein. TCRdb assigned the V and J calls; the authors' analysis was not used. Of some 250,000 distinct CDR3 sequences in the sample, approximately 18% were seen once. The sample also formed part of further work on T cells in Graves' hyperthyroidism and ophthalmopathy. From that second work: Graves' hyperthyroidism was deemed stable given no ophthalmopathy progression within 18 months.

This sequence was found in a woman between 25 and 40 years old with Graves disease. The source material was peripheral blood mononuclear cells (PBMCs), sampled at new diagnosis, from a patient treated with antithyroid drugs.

The CDR3 DNA sequence: TGTGCCAGCAGCTCCCTTACCCAGCCCCAGCATTTT. Translating it yields CASSSLTQPQHF. The chain carries TRBV11-2 and TRBJ1-5, with D uncertain. V lost 4 bases to trimming and J lost 7 bases, with 8 bases between them. Germline assignment: CDR1 SGHAT and CDR2 FQNNGV. This CDR3 has 12 residues.